This TCR beta chain was sequenced during a study of regulatory T cells in long-lasting Graves disease. Study-wide context: Graves' patients, diagnosed recently, had received antithyroid drugs under 3 months. The study, taken as a whole, reports: Accuracy might have suffered from few samples. Clonotypes that were public and shared totalled fewer than 3,500 in persistent patients versus 900 to 1,000 in new patients.

With iRepertoire HTBI primers and Arm-PCR of CDR3 regions, TCR beta libraries were built. TCRdb processed the multiplex PCR reads anew with MiXCR; each CDR3 protein has one entry. This sample has under 300,000 distinct CDR3 sequences, with 15% to 20% found just once. The time point: newly diagnosed GD, antithyroid drugs for less than 3 months. Extracted PBMC RNA gave rise to the TCR library. This clonotype occurred a few times. The antigen is unknown. The sequencing used peripheral blood mononuclear cells (PBMCs), collected at new diagnosis, from a patient treated with antithyroid drugs. This clonotype originated in a female donor with Graves disease.

CDR3 amino acids: CAWSPGTTGELFF. The CDR3 DNA sequence: TGTGCCTGGTCTCCCGGGACCACCGGGGAGCTGTTTTTT. The rearrangement uses TRBV30 and TRBJ2-2; tentatively, D is TRBD1 or TRBD2 (5 bases each). This CDR3 contains 13 residues. V was cut by 5 bases and J by 4 bases, with 11 bases left in between. Germline lookup yields CDR1 GTSNPN and CDR2 SVGIG (reference sequence).